This is a list of T cell receptor beta chains from one sample in a study of T cell responses to AZD1222 COVID-19 vaccine. Measured with immunoSEQ multiplex PCR; TCRdb has only the in-frame clones, and not every one. Among over 120,000 clones, about 92% were seen once, and the ten largest hold 1.5% to 2%. Source: peripheral blood, taken on day 0 of AZD1222 vaccination. These receptors all come from an adult in good health. The CDR3 runs from the conserved cysteine through the conserved F or W. The order of the fields is V gene, clone size, D gene, J gene, CDR3 protein, CDR3 DNA. D genes are given only for firm matches. Some rows have no size entry. The others give once, few or many, or a class for an expanded clone.

v_gene: TRBV3-1/TRBV3-2; abundance: NA; d_gene: NA; j_gene: TRBJ2-2; CDR3aa: CASSLEGLTGELFF; CDR3nt: TGTGCCAGCAGCCTAGAAGGGCTGACCGGGGAGCTGTTTTTT
v_gene: TRBV28; abundance: NA; d_gene: NA; j_gene: TRBJ1-6; CDR3aa: CASSSGRLPLHF; CDR3nt: TGTGCCAGCAGCTCCGGACGTTTACCCCTCCACTTT
v_gene: TRBV19; abundance: NA; d_gene: NA; j_gene: TRBJ2-7; CDR3aa: CASSDRREQYF; CDR3nt: TGTGCCAGTAGTGACAGGCGCGAGCAGTACTTC
v_gene: TRBV6-2/TRBV6-3; abundance: NA; d_gene: NA; j_gene: TRBJ2-3; CDR3aa: CASSSRELDTDTQYF; CDR3nt: TGTGCCAGCAGCTCGAGGGAGCTGGACACAGATACGCAGTATTTT
v_gene: TRBV2; abundance: NA; d_gene: NA; j_gene: TRBJ1-4; CDR3aa: CASSASGQTNEKLFF; CDR3nt: TGTGCCAGCAGCGCCTCGGGACAAACTAATGAAAAACTGTTTTTT
v_gene: TRBV6-5; abundance: NA; d_gene: TRBD1; j_gene: TRBJ1-2; CDR3aa: CASSQQGRDGYTF; CDR3nt: TGTGCCAGCAGCCAACAGGGGAGGGATGGCTACACCTTC
v_gene: TRBV11-2; abundance: NA; d_gene: NA; j_gene: TRBJ1-2; CDR3aa: CASSTLDGSGGYTF; CDR3nt: TGTGCCAGCAGCACTTTAGATGGGAGTGGTGGCTACACCTTC
v_gene: TRBV10-3; abundance: few; d_gene: NA; j_gene: TRBJ1-5; CDR3aa: CAISDRDIHLGANQPQHF; CDR3nt: TGTGCCATCAGTGACAGGGACATCCACCTGGGGGCTAATCAGCCCCAGCATTTT
v_gene: TRBV6-2/TRBV6-3; abundance: NA; d_gene: TRBD2; j_gene: TRBJ2-3; CDR3aa: CASSYPRGGTDTQYF; CDR3nt: TGTGCCAGCAGTTACCCGCGGGGGGGCACAGATACGCAGTATTTT
v_gene: TRBV2; abundance: once; d_gene: TRBD2; j_gene: TRBJ2-1; CDR3aa: CASTNHLGEGNEQFF; CDR3nt: TGTGCCAGCACCAATCACCTGGGGGAGGGGAATGAGCAGTTCTTC
v_gene: TRBV4-2; abundance: NA; d_gene: TRBD1; j_gene: TRBJ1-1; CDR3aa: CASSQPGTGDTEAFF; CDR3nt: TGTGCCAGCAGCCAGCCAGGGACAGGGGACACTGAAGCTTTCTTT
v_gene: TRBV28; abundance: NA; d_gene: NA; j_gene: TRBJ1-2; CDR3aa: CASSPTGTYGYTF; CDR3nt: TGTGCCAGCAGCCCTACAGGGACCTATGGCTACACCTTC
v_gene: TRBV7-2; abundance: NA; d_gene: NA; j_gene: TRBJ2-2; CDR3aa: CASSSKQGYTGELFF; CDR3nt: TGTGCCAGCAGCTCAAAACAGGGTTACACCGGGGAGCTGTTTTTT
v_gene: TRBV5-1; abundance: NA; d_gene: TRBD1; j_gene: TRBJ1-3; CDR3aa: CASSLGGTADSGNTIYF; CDR3nt: TGCGCCAGCAGCCTTGGTGGGACAGCCGACTCTGGAAACACCATATATTTT
v_gene: TRBV7-3; abundance: once; d_gene: NA; j_gene: TRBJ2-7; CDR3aa: CASSLIGNTDEQYF; CDR3nt: TGTGCCAGCAGCTTAATCGGTAATACCGACGAGCAGTACTTC
v_gene: TRBV11-2; abundance: NA; d_gene: TRBD2; j_gene: TRBJ2-1; CDR3aa: CASSTTTPGLAVEQFF; CDR3nt: TGTGCCAGCAGCACAACAACCCCGGGACTAGCGGTTGAGCAGTTCTTC
v_gene: TRBV11-2; abundance: NA; d_gene: TRBD1; j_gene: TRBJ1-6; CDR3aa: CASALFRGQGNSPLHF; CDR3nt: TGTGCCAGCGCCTTGTTCAGGGGACAGGGGAATTCACCCCTCCACTTT
v_gene: TRBV7-2; abundance: NA; d_gene: TRBD1; j_gene: TRBJ1-1; CDR3aa: CASRQQGVGTEAFF; CDR3nt: TGTGCCAGCAGGCAACAGGGGGTGGGCACTGAAGCTTTCTTT
v_gene: TRBV11-2; abundance: NA; d_gene: TRBD1; j_gene: TRBJ1-2; CDR3aa: CASSPFQGAIYGYTF; CDR3nt: TGTGCCAGCAGCCCCTTTCAGGGGGCTATCTATGGCTACACCTTC
v_gene: TRBV28; abundance: NA; d_gene: TRBD1; j_gene: TRBJ2-3; CDR3aa: CASSFGTGGGTGPDTQYF; CDR3nt: TGTGCCAGCAGTTTCGGGACAGGGGGAGGCACCGGTCCAGATACGCAGTATTTT
v_gene: TRBV6-7; abundance: NA; d_gene: NA; j_gene: TRBJ1-2; CDR3aa: CASRSYVGGYTF; CDR3nt: TGTGCCAGCAGGTCGTACGTGGGGGGCTACACCTTC
v_gene: TRBV7-8; abundance: NA; d_gene: NA; j_gene: TRBJ1-5; CDR3aa: CASSPEGGTLSNQPQHF; CDR3nt: TGTGCCAGCAGCCCCGAAGGGGGGACCCTTAGCAATCAGCCCCAGCATTTT
v_gene: TRBV19; abundance: few; d_gene: NA; j_gene: TRBJ1-6; CDR3aa: CASTSLGGTNSPLHF; CDR3nt: TGTGCCAGTACCTCTCTGGGGGGGACGAATTCACCCCTCCACTTT
v_gene: TRBV3-1/TRBV3-2; abundance: NA; d_gene: NA; j_gene: TRBJ1-5; CDR3aa: CASSPQGYSNQPQHF; CDR3nt: TGTGCCAGCAGCCCACAAGGATATAGCAATCAGCCCCAGCATTTT
v_gene: TRBV5-1; abundance: NA; d_gene: NA; j_gene: TRBJ2-6; CDR3aa: CASSLGTLSSGANVLTF; CDR3nt: TGCGCCAGCAGCTTGGGGACTCTTAGCTCTGGGGCCAACGTCCTGACTTTC
v_gene: TRBV30; abundance: once; d_gene: NA; j_gene: TRBJ1-4; CDR3aa: CAWSIGSEKLFF; CDR3nt: TGTGCCTGGAGTATAGGGAGTGAAAAACTGTTTTTT
v_gene: TRBV28; abundance: NA; d_gene: NA; j_gene: TRBJ1-2; CDR3aa: CASTKGGISWGYTF; CDR3nt: TGTGCCAGCACCAAGGGAGGAATTTCGTGGGGCTACACCTTC
v_gene: TRBV4-1; abundance: NA; d_gene: NA; j_gene: TRBJ2-7; CDR3aa: CASSQDMGVVLVYEQYF; CDR3nt: TGCGCCAGCAGCCAAGATATGGGGGTAGTGTTGGTTTACGAGCAGTACTTC
v_gene: TRBV5-4; abundance: NA; d_gene: TRBD2; j_gene: TRBJ2-3; CDR3aa: CASSPGTSGGNTDTQYF; CDR3nt: TGTGCCAGCAGCCCTGGGACTAGCGGGGGGAACACAGATACGCAGTATTTT
v_gene: TRBV11-2; abundance: NA; d_gene: NA; j_gene: TRBJ1-2; CDR3aa: CASSLGGAGYGYTF; CDR3nt: TGTGCCAGCAGCTTAGGGGGGGCCGGGTATGGCTACACCTTC
v_gene: TRBV11-2; abundance: NA; d_gene: NA; j_gene: TRBJ2-5; CDR3aa: CASSGRTGGETQYF; CDR3nt: TGTGCCAGCAGCGGGAGGACCGGGGGAGAGACCCAGTACTTC
v_gene: TRBV6-4; abundance: NA; d_gene: NA; j_gene: TRBJ2-7; CDR3aa: CASSDSRGYEQYF; CDR3nt: TGTGCCAGCAGTGACTCAAGAGGGTACGAGCAGTACTTC
v_gene: TRBV4-3; abundance: NA; d_gene: NA; j_gene: TRBJ2-4; CDR3aa: CASSERGPLGKNIQYF; CDR3nt: TGCGCCAGCAGCGAACGGGGCCCCCTAGGCAAAAACATTCAGTACTTC
v_gene: TRBV28; abundance: NA; d_gene: TRBD2; j_gene: TRBJ2-3; CDR3aa: CASSSPLGGGSTDTQYF; CDR3nt: TGTGCCAGCAGTTCCCCCCTCGGGGGGGGGAGCACAGATACGCAGTATTTT
v_gene: TRBV4-1; abundance: NA; d_gene: NA; j_gene: TRBJ1-2; CDR3aa: CASSQTQGDGYTF; CDR3nt: TGCGCCAGCAGCCAGACTCAGGGAGACGGCTACACCTTC
v_gene: TRBV5-1; abundance: NA; d_gene: NA; j_gene: TRBJ1-1; CDR3aa: CASSPTANTEAFF; CDR3nt: TGCGCCAGCAGCCCGACAGCGAACACTGAAGCTTTCTTT
v_gene: TRBV19; abundance: NA; d_gene: TRBD1; j_gene: TRBJ1-1; CDR3aa: CASSFDRGTDTEAFF; CDR3nt: TGTGCCAGTAGTTTTGACAGGGGCACCGACACTGAAGCTTTCTTT
v_gene: TRBV2; abundance: NA; d_gene: TRBD1; j_gene: TRBJ1-4; CDR3aa: CASNRQGIGNEKLFF; CDR3nt: TGTGCCAGCAACAGACAGGGGATCGGAAATGAAAAACTGTTTTTT
v_gene: TRBV6-6; abundance: NA; d_gene: NA; j_gene: TRBJ2-7; CDR3aa: CASSFLGTQTYEQYF; CDR3nt: TGTGCCAGCAGTTTCCTCGGTACACAGACCTACGAGCAGTACTTC
v_gene: TRBV7-2; abundance: NA; d_gene: NA; j_gene: TRBJ1-1; CDR3aa: CASSLVGGSMNTEAFF; CDR3nt: TGTGCCAGCAGCTTAGTGGGAGGGAGCATGAACACTGAAGCTTTCTTT